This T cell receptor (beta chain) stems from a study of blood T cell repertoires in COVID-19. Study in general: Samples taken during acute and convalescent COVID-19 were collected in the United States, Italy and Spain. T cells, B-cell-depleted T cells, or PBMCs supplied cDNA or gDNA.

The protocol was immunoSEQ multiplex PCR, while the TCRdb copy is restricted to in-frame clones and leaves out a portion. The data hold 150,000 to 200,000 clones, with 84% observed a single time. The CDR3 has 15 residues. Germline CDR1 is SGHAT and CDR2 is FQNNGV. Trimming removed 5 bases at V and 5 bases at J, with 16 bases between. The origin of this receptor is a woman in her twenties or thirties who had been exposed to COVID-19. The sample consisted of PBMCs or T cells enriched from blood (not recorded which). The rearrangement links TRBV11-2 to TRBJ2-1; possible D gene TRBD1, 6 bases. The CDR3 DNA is TGTGCCAGCAGCCCACAAGGGACACTTAACAATGAGCAGTTCTTC. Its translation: CASSPQGTLNNEQFF.